The 30 T cell receptor beta chains presented below share a single source sample, sequenced in a study of beta chain features in type 1 diabetes. The investigators reverse transcribed all of the isolated RNA, so they sequenced expressed TCRB transcripts. Sequenced by immunoSEQ multiplex PCR; TCRdb stores in-frame clones only, minus some. The sample lists 300,000 to 400,000 clones; about 12% were seen once. Sequences were obtained from naive CD4+ T cells from blood. Receptor source: a man younger than 35 in good health.

This clone was observed a few times. V gene TRBV7-2 combines with J gene TRBJ2-3; TRBD2 might be the D (5 bases). Germline CDR1 is SGHTA and CDR2 is FQGNSA. This CDR3 contains 15 residues. V was clipped by 1 base and J by 4 bases, with 12 bases between them. The CDR3: CASSLEVRASDTQYF. The CDR3 coding sequence is TGTGCCAGCAGCTTAGAGGTGCGGGCATCAGATACGCAGTATTTT.

This clone has more than one count but fewer than ten. The V gene is TRBV4-3, the J gene TRBJ2-2, with TRBD2 as a possible D gene (6 bases). V lost 4 bases and J lost 2, with 14 bases in between. Germline CDR1 is LGHNA and CDR2 is YSLEER. The CDR3 contains 16 residues. The CDR3 DNA follows: TGCGCCAGCAGCCGAGGAGGGGCGGGTAACACCGGGGAGCTGTTTTTT. Translating gives CASSRGGAGNTGELFF.

As for this clone: Different DNA sequences within this sample yield the same CDR3. The V gene is TRBV30, the J gene TRBJ1-5; possible D gene TRBD1, 5 bases. V was shortened by 1 base and J by 4 bases, with 8 bases between the two germline ends. This CDR3 has 13 amino acids. The V gene's germline CDR1 is GTSNPN and CDR2 SVGIG (reference sequence). The CDR3, as DNA: TGTGCCTGGAGTGGGGGCATTAATCAGCCCCAGCATTTT. This translates into CAWSGGINQPQHF.

This clone has a handful of counts. This chain uses TRBV5-1 with TRBJ2-2; D is possibly TRBD1 (6 bases). The V gene's germline CDR1 is SGHRS and CDR2 YFSETQ. This CDR3 is 14 amino acids long. V was trimmed by 4 bases and J by 6 bases, leaving 13 bases between them. DNA for the CDR3: TGCGCCAGCAGCAAGACAGGCTGGGCCGGGGAGCTGTTTTTT. Translating it yields CASSKTGWAGELFF. Complete variable domain (other parts from reference TRBV5-1 and TRBJ2-2): KAGVTQTPRYLIKTRGQQVTLSCSPISGHRSVSWYQQTPGQGLQFLFEYFSETQRNKGNFPGRFSGRQFSNSRSEMNVSTLELGDSALYLCASSKTGWAGELFFGEGSRLTVL.

This sequence joins TRBV30 and TRBJ1-1, with TRBD1 matching over 8 bases. This CDR3 spans 16 amino acids. The germline gives CDR1 GTSNPN, CDR2 SVGIG (reference sequence). V gave up 1 base and J gave up 0 bases; unmatched junction bases: 7. The CDR3 is CAWSGGTGRMNTEAFF. CDR3 sequence (DNA): TGTGCCTGGAGTGGTGGGACAGGTCGAATGAACACTGAAGCTTTCTTT.

The J gene is TRBJ2-7, the V gene TRBV11-3, with 8 bases fitting TRBD1. The CDR3 extends over 14 amino acids. V shed 5 bases, J shed 7 bases, and the junction held 10 bases outside the gene matches. Germline V gives CDR1 SGHNT, CDR2 YENEEA. The CDR3 sequence is CASSPHRGVLEQYF. CDR3 DNA sequence: TGTGCCAGCAGCCCGCACAGGGGGGTCCTGGAGCAGTACTTC.

This clone was recorded a few times. V usage is TRBV9 and J usage is TRBJ1-2, with D hard to call. Germline V gene sequence: CDR1 SGDLS, CDR2 YYNGEE. Deletions cut 4 bases from V and 6 bases from J, with 16 bases between. The CDR3 is made up of 14 amino acids. The CDR3 bases are TGTGCCAGCAGCCAGTTCCCGGGATCGGATGGCTACACCTTC. Protein: CASSQFPGSDGYTF.

This clone appeared a few times. V usage is TRBV15 and J usage is TRBJ1-3; no firm D call. V was cut by 1 base and J by 0 bases, with 13 bases left in between. The CDR3 has 17 residues. The germline gives CDR1 LNHNV, CDR2 YYDKDF (reference sequence). CDR3: CATSRAATAASGNTIYF. The DNA of the CDR3 is TGTGCCACCAGCAGAGCGGCTACCGCGGCCTCTGGAAACACCATATATTTT. Full variable domain (rest looked up from reference TRBV15 and TRBJ1-3): DAMVIQNPRYQVTQFGKPVTLSCSQTLNHNVMYWYQQKSSQAPKLLFHYYDKDFNNEADTPDNFQSRRPNTSFCFLDIRSPGLGDTAMYLCATSRAATAASGNTIYFGEGSWLTVV.

The table lists this clone with a few counts. A junction boundary mismatches the germline segment, possibly from a read error. This chain joins TRBV5-4 and TRBJ2-2; the D gene is possibly TRBD1 (6 bases). CDR3 length: 15 amino acids. In germline, CDR1 is SGHNT, CDR2 YYREEE (reference sequence). The DNA for the CDR3 is TGCGCCAGCAGCCCAGGGGCAGGGCTCATGGGGGAGCTGTTTTTT. Its translation: CASSPGAGLMGELFF. Based on the CDR3 plus reference TRBV5-4 and TRBJ2-2, the full variable domain is ETGVTQSPTHLIKTRGQQVTLRCSSQSGHNTVSWYQQALGQGPQFIFQYYREEENGRGNFPPRFSGLQFPNYSSELNVNALELDDSALYLCASSPGAGLMGELFFGEGSRLTVL.

This clone was seen more than once but under ten times. V gene TRBV5-4 combines with J gene TRBJ1-1, with TRBD1 matching 7 bases. The germline V gene has CDR1 SGHNT and CDR2 YYREEE (reference sequence). With 3 bases clipped from V and 8 bases from J, the junction kept 7 bases outside the gene matches. The CDR3 length is 13 residues. The CDR3 nucleotides read TGTGCCAGCAGCTACCACAGGGGAGCCGAAGCTTTCTTT. This translates into CASSYHRGAEAFF.

The rearrangement uses TRBV5-6 and TRBJ1-2; 11 positions agree with TRBD1. The J segment lost 0 bases and the V segment lost 3 bases, leaving 4 bases of the junction unmatched. The CDR3 is made up of 16 amino acids. Germline assignment: CDR1 SGHDT and CDR2 YYEEEE. The CDR3 is CASSWDRGLTNYGYTF. For the CDR3, the DNA is TGTGCCAGCAGCTGGGACAGGGGGTTGACTAACTATGGCTACACCTTC.

The chain joins TRBV6-5 to TRBJ1-5; D not certain. Germline V CDR1 and CDR2: MNHEY, SVGAGI. Trimming removed 7 bases at V and 5 bases at J, with 12 bases between. This CDR3 is 13 amino acids long. In nucleotides, the CDR3 is TGTGCCAGCACCCCGGGAATCGATCAGCCCCAGCATTTT. The encoded protein is CASTPGIDQPQHF.

The CDR3 loop is CASSWRAGGGNEQFF. The CDR3 DNA follows: TGCGCCAGCAGCTGGCGGGCAGGGGGCGGGAATGAGCAGTTCTTC. The gene calls are TRBV5-1 and TRBJ2-1, with 8 bases aligning to TRBD1. CDR1 is SGHRS and CDR2 is YFSETQ in the germline V gene. This CDR3 region has 15 residues. With V trimmed by 3 bases and J by 7 bases, 9 bases remained unmatched.

This clone was observed a handful of times. This chain uses TRBV6-6 with TRBJ1-6, with D tentatively TRBD1 (5 bases). Germline CDR1 is MNHNY and CDR2 is SVGAGI (reference sequence). This CDR3 has 15 amino acids. The V end was cut by 5 bases, the J end by 5 bases, with 13 bases between. CDR3 nucleotide sequence: TGTGCCAGCAGTCGCTTTCCCAGGGATAATTCACCCCTCCACTTT. Translating it yields CASSRFPRDNSPLHF.

In this sample, this clone turned up a few times. The rearrangement uses TRBV29-1 and TRBJ1-4; TRBD1 is a possible D gene (6 bases). The CDR3 runs to 13 residues. Trimming removed 6 bases from V and 4 bases from J, with 12 bases in between. The germline CDR1 and CDR2 sequences are SQVTM and ANQGSEA. The CDR3 is CSVRTDLNEKLFF. The DNA of the CDR3 is TGCAGCGTCCGGACAGACCTTAATGAAAAACTGTTTTTT.

This clone has more than one count but fewer than ten. The chain recombines TRBV28 with TRBJ2-5; D is perhaps TRBD2 (6 bases). Trimming stripped 3 bases from V and 4 bases from J, with 18 bases between. The CDR3 consists of 16 residues. Germline assignment: CDR1 MDHEN and CDR2 SYDVKM. CDR3 in DNA: TGTGCCAGCAGTTTTACTAAAGGCGGGGATAGAGAGACCCAGTACTTC. This encodes CASSFTKGGDRETQYF.

This clone occurred a few times. The chain joins TRBV28 to TRBJ2-7, with D hard to call. This CDR3 spans 13 amino acids. The V and J ends lost 5 bases and 2 bases respectively, with 10 bases between them. CDR1 is MDHEN and CDR2 is SYDVKM in the germline V gene. CDR3 sequence (DNA): TGTGCCAGCAGTAGTGAGACACCCTACGAGCAGTACTTC. Its protein product is CASSSETPYEQYF.

This clone has more than one count but fewer than ten. The V and J genes are TRBV10-3 and TRBJ2-1; TRBD2 matches at 8 bases. The junction had 8 bases not matched to a gene; V was cut back by 3 bases and J by 10 bases. The CDR3 consists of 14 residues. The germline V gene has CDR1 ENHRY and CDR2 SYGVKD. In DNA form, the CDR3 reads TGTGCCATCAGTGACCGGGAGGGCGTCGGGGAGCAGTTCTTC. Amino acid sequence: CAISDREGVGEQFF.

In this sample, this clone turned up a few times. J is TRBJ2-7 and V is TRBV28; the match to TRBD2 covers 8 bases. From germline, CDR1 is MDHEN and CDR2 SYDVKM. V dropped 10 bases and J dropped 0; count of bases not matched to a gene: 5. This CDR3 has 13 residues. CDR3 nucleotides: TGTGCCATTACCGGGACTAGCTCCTACGAGCAGTACTTC. Translating gives CAITGTSSYEQYF. Full variable domain (missing parts from reference TRBV28 and TRBJ2-7): DVKVTQSSRYLVKRTGEKVFLECVQDMDHENMFWYRQDPGLGLRLIYFSYDVKMKEKGDIPEGYSVSREKKERFSLILESASTNQTSMYLCAITGTSSYEQYFGPGTRLTVT.

This clone has more than one count but fewer than ten. The chain joins TRBV5-1 to TRBJ2-1; D may be TRBD2 (5 bases). V dropped 4 bases and J dropped 8 bases, with 19 bases sitting between them. Germline loops: CDR1 SGHRS, CDR2 YFSETQ. The CDR3 runs to 15 residues. CDR3 sequence reads: CASSLPSFQADEQFF. As DNA, the CDR3 is TGCGCCAGCAGCCTACCTAGCTTTCAGGCCGATGAGCAGTTCTTC.

The chain is built from TRBV5-1 and TRBJ1-5; tentatively, D is TRBD1 (5 bases). V was trimmed by 4 bases and J by 3 bases, leaving 11 bases between them. This CDR3 contains 14 residues. Germline V gene data show CDR1 as SGHRS and CDR2 as YFSETQ. The CDR3 loop is CASSLGVANQPQHF. The CDR3 DNA sequence: TGCGCCAGCAGCCTAGGGGTTGCCAATCAGCCCCAGCATTTT.

This clone was seen a handful of times. This chain connects TRBV9 to TRBJ2-2; possibly TRBD1 for D (5 bases). CDR3 length: 17 amino acids. Trimming shortened V by 0 bases and J by 4 bases, and 16 bases separated the two germline ends. CDR1 is SGDLS, CDR2 YYNGEE, per germline. In DNA, the CDR3 is TGTGCCAGCAGCGTAGCTGTGCAGGGTCGGAGCACCGGGGAGCTGTTTTTT. Translated: CASSVAVQGRSTGELFF.

This clone showed up just a few times. The chain uses TRBV7-2 and TRBJ2-7; the match to TRBD2 covers 8 bases. Per the germline V gene, CDR1 is SGHTA and CDR2 is FQGNSA. The trim removed 1 base at V and 4 bases at J, leaving 9 bases unmatched. The CDR3 covers 16 residues. The CDR3 DNA is TGTGCCAGCAGCTTAGGAGCCAGCGGGAGTGGTTACGAGCAGTACTTC. This sequence encodes CASSLGASGSGYEQYF.

The sample holds a few counts of this clone. This chain links TRBV6-5 with TRBJ1-4, with 7 bases fitting TRBD1. With 5 bases clipped from V and 5 bases from J, the junction kept 2 bases outside the gene matches. CDR1 and CDR2 from the germline V gene are MNHEY and SVGAGI. This CDR3 is built from 13 residues. DNA of the CDR3: TGTGCCAGCAGTCAGGACAGGAATGAAAAACTGTTTTTT. It is translated as CASSQDRNEKLFF.

This clone was picked up a small number of times. The same CDR3 arises from other DNA sequences in this sample as well. In nucleotides, the CDR3 is TGCGCCAGCAGCCAGGGACAGGGCGCGAACACTGAAGCTTTCTTT. Translation: CASSQGQGANTEAFF. J is TRBJ1-1 and V is TRBV4-1; 9 nucleotides match TRBD1. The germline V gene has CDR1 MGHRA and CDR2 YSYEKL. Trimming at V came to 3 bases and at J to 1 base, leaving 3 bases not matched to a gene. The CDR3 is made up of 15 amino acids.

A few counts support this clone. The V and J genes are TRBV7-2 and TRBJ2-1; 7 bases map to TRBD2. CDR1 and CDR2 from the germline V gene are SGHTA and FQGNSA. The J segment lost 4 bases and the V segment lost 0 bases, leaving 0 bases of the junction unmatched. The CDR3 totals 14 residues. In nucleotides, the CDR3 is TGTGCCAGCAGCTTAGCGCGGGAGTACAATGAGCAGTTCTTC. This translates into CASSLAREYNEQFF.

The chain is built from TRBV7-2 and TRBJ2-4; D might be TRBD1 (5 bases). Trimming removed 4 bases at V and 3 bases at J, with 10 bases between. The CDR3 sequence is 14 residues long. Germline CDR1 and CDR2: SGHTA and FQGNSA. The CDR3 protein is CASSSDSHKNIQYF. For the CDR3, the DNA is TGTGCCAGCAGCTCCGACAGCCACAAAAACATTCAGTACTTC.

The rearrangement uses TRBV15 and TRBJ2-5, with 14 bases identical to TRBD2. This CDR3 has 13 residues. CDR1 is LNHNV, CDR2 YYDKDF, per germline (reference sequence). J gave up 11 bases and V 8 bases, and 7 bases lay outside the gene matches. As DNA, the CDR3 is TGTGCCACCCGACTAGCGGGGGGGAGTGAGCAGTACTTC. This translates into CATRLAGGSEQYF.

The gene calls are TRBV19 and TRBJ2-2, with 9 bases identical to TRBD2. The CDR3 spans 15 residues. The ends lost 2 bases at V and 4 bases at J; junction bases unmatched: 2. The V gene's germline CDR1 is LNHDA and CDR2 SQIVND (reference sequence). CDR3 protein: CASSISAGGTGELFF. DNA for the CDR3: TGTGCCAGTAGTATATCAGCGGGAGGCACCGGGGAGCTGTTTTTT.

This clone was seen a few times. The V gene is TRBV5-1, the J gene TRBJ2-1; the match to TRBD2 covers 12 bases. The CDR3 has 15 amino acids. With V trimmed by 4 bases and J by 6 bases, 5 bases remained unmatched. The germline V gene encodes CDR1 SGHRS and CDR2 YFSETQ. Written as DNA, the CDR3 is TGCGCCAGCAGCCGAATGACTAGCGGGGGCAATGAGCAGTTCTTC. Protein: CASSRMTSGGNEQFF.